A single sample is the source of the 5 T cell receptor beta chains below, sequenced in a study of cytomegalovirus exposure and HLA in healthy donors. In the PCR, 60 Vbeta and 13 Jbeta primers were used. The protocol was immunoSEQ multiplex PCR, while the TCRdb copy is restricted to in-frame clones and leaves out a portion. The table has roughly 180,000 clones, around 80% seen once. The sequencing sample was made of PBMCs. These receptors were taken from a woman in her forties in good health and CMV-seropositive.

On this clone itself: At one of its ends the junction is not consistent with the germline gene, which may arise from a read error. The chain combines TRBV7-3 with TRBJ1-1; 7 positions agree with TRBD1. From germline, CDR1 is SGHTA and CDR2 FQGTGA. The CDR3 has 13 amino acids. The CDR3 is CASSITGVTEAFF. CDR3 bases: TGTGCCAGCAGCATAACAGGGGTGACTGAAGCTTTCTTT.

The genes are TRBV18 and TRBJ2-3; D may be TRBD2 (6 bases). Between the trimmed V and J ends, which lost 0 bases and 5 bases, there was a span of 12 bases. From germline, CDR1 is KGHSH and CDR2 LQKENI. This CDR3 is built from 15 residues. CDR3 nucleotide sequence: TGTGCCAGCTCACCACCGTCGCGGGAACAAGATACGCAGTATTTT. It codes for CASSPPSREQDTQYF.

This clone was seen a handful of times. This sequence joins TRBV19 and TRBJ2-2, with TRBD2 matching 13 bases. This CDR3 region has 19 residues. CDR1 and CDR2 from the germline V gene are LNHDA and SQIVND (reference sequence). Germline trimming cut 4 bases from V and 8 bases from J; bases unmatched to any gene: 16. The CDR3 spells CASSTTPGLAGRFAGELFF. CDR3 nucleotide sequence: TGTGCCAGTAGTACGACACCGGGACTAGCGGGACGTTTTGCAGGGGAGCTGTTTTTT.

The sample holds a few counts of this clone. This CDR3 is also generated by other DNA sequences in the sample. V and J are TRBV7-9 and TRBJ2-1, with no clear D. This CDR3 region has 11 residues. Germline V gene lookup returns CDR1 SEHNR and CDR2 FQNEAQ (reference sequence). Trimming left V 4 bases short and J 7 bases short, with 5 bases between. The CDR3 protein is CASSSGNEQFF. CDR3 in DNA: TGTGCCAGCAGCTCGGGTAATGAGCAGTTCTTC.

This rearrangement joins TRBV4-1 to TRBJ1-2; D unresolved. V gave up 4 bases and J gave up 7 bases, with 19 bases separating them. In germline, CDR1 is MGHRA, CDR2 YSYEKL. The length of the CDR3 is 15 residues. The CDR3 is CASSPLRESLGGYTF. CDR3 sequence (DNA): TGCGCCAGCAGCCCCCTGAGGGAAAGTTTAGGTGGCTACACCTTC.